These 28 T cell receptor beta chains were all obtained from the same sample, sequenced in a study of T cells in tumors after PD-1 blockade. The assay was immunoSEQ multiplex PCR, and TCRdb's table has in-frame clones only and misses some. The table lists around 60,000 clones, around three quarters of them singletons. The sample was PBMCs, taken before anti-PD-1 treatment. All receptors come from a human donor with basal cell carcinoma.

The chain uses TRBV6-1 and TRBJ1-1; no firm D call. Trimming stripped 1 base from V and 10 bases from J, with 7 bases between. There are 11 residues in the CDR3. Looked up from germline, CDR1 is MNHNS and CDR2 is SASEGT. CDR3 protein: CASSEGDSAFF. Here the CDR3 DNA reads TGTGCCAGCAGTGAAGGGGATTCAGCTTTCTTT.

The V gene is TRBV12-3 or TRBV12-4, the J gene TRBJ1-1, with D hard to call. Deletions cut 4 bases from V and 0 bases from J, with 6 bases between. The CDR3 covers 13 residues. In DNA, the CDR3 is TGTGCCAGCAGTTCGCGGGTGAACACTGAAGCTTTCTTT. Protein sequence: CASSSRVNTEAFF.

J is TRBJ2-2 and V is TRBV19; perhaps TRBD1 as D (5 bases). V dropped 0 bases and J dropped 5 bases, with 19 bases sitting between them. CDR3 length equals 18 residues. The germline V gene has CDR1 LNHDA and CDR2 SQIVND (reference sequence). CDR3 DNA sequence: TGTGCCAGTAGTATAGATTCGGACGTGGCCAGGGTGACCGGGGAGCTGTTTTTT. It is translated as CASSIDSDVARVTGELFF.

This clone has just one count. The chain combines TRBV6-6 with TRBJ2-2; 12 positions match TRBD1. The CDR3 is 17 residues long. In germline, CDR1 is MNHNY, CDR2 SVGAGI (reference sequence). J lost 4 bases, V lost 6 bases, and 9 bases had no gene match. The CDR3 region has the DNA TGTGCCAGCAGCCGATACCGGGACAGGGGGCGCACCGGGGAGCTGTTTTTT. Its translation: CASSRYRDRGRTGELFF.

This rearrangement joins TRBV5-8 to TRBJ2-1, with TRBD1 identical over 10 bases. V trimming: 0 bases; J trimming: 7 bases; junction bases outside the gene matches: 4. This CDR3 spans 15 amino acids. CDR1 is SGHTS and CDR2 is YDEGEE in the germline V gene. The CDR3 is CASSLGSGQGNEQFF. In DNA form, the CDR3 reads TGTGCCAGCAGCTTGGGGTCGGGACAGGGGAATGAGCAGTTCTTC.

The rearrangement joins TRBV5-1 to TRBJ1-2; a weak D match, TRBD1 (5 bases). The CDR3 has 15 residues. Trimming took 5 bases from V and 2 from J, leaving 16 bases between them. Per germline, CDR1 SGHRS and CDR2 YFSETQ. The CDR3: CASRIHGTSNYGYTF. The CDR3 nucleotides read TGCGCCAGCAGGATACACGGGACTTCGAACTATGGCTACACCTTC. Together with reference TRBV5-1 and TRBJ1-2, the CDR3 gives the full variable domain: KAGVTQTPRYLIKTRGQQVTLSCSPISGHRSVSWYQQTPGQGLQFLFEYFSETQRNKGNFPGRFSGRQFSNSRSEMNVSTLELGDSALYLCASRIHGTSNYGYTFGSGTRLTVV.

The chain links TRBV21-1 to TRBJ1-1. TRBV21-1 is an annotated pseudogene. The CDR3 length is 18 residues. CDR3 nucleotides: TGTGCCAGCAGCAAAGGTTCGGCGGGGGCGGTTGGGAACACTGAAGCTTTCTTT. Protein sequence: CASSKGSAGAVGNTEAFF.

The chain links TRBV30 to TRBJ1-2; the D gene is possibly TRBD1 (5 bases). The CDR3 is made up of 13 amino acids. V lost 3 bases, J lost 5 bases, and 13 bases lay in between. CDR1 is GTSNPN, CDR2 SVGIG, per germline (reference sequence). CDR3: CAWSAGTAYGYTF. The DNA of the CDR3 is TGTGCCTGGAGCGCAGGGACGGCTTATGGCTACACCTTC.

The chain is built from TRBV7-3 and TRBJ1-5; D gene ambiguous. Deletions cut 5 bases from V and 0 bases from J, with 8 bases between. The CDR3 is made up of 14 amino acids. The V gene's germline CDR1 is SGHTA and CDR2 FQGTGA. The CDR3 DNA follows: TGTGCCAGCAGCGCTGCATATAGCAATCAGCCCCAGCATTTT. Protein: CASSAAYSNQPQHF. Full variable domain (missing parts from reference TRBV7-3 and TRBJ1-5): GAGVSQTPSNKVTEKGKYVELRCDPISGHTALYWYRQSLGQGPEFLIYFQGTGAADDSGLPNDRFFAVRPEGSVSTLKIQRTERGDSAVYLCASSAAYSNQPQHFGDGTRLSIL.

The J gene is TRBJ2-3, the V gene TRBV9; TRBD2 aligns across 11 bases. CDR1 is SGDLS, CDR2 YYNGEE, per germline. The V segment lost 4 bases and the J segment 0 bases; nucleotides outside the gene matches: 16. The CDR3 has 20 amino acids. The CDR3 DNA reads TGTGCCAGCAGCCCTCGAGGGATAGCTAGCGGGGGGACTAGCACAGATACGCAGTATTTT. Translating it yields CASSPRGIASGGTSTDTQYF.

This clone has just one count. The rearrangement joins TRBV7-6 to TRBJ2-7, with TRBD2 as a possible D gene (6 bases). The CDR3 is 15 residues long. Trimming removed 5 bases from V and 0 bases from J, with 14 bases in between. Germline V gene sequence: CDR1 SGHVS, CDR2 FNYEAQ. The CDR3 region is CASSPGTSSSYEQYF. DNA of the CDR3: TGTGCCAGCAGCCCAGGGACTTCCAGCTCCTACGAGCAGTACTTC.

The chain couples TRBV6-5 to TRBJ2-7; 8 positions agree with TRBD1. Germline-derived CDR1 and CDR2 are MNHEY and SVGAGI. After removal of 6 bases from V and 0 bases from J, the junction contained 1 base not matched to a gene. The CDR3 sequence is 13 residues long. CDR3 loop: CASRGTGSYEQYF. The CDR3, as DNA: TGTGCCAGCAGAGGGACAGGCTCCTACGAGCAGTACTTC.

The V call is TRBV7-6, the J call TRBJ2-7; 9 bases are shared with TRBD1. CDR1 is SGHVS, CDR2 FNYEAQ, per germline. J lost 1 base, V lost 3 bases, and 1 base had no gene match. There are 14 residues in the CDR3. CDR3 sequence: CASSFGTGSYEQYF. The CDR3 DNA is TGTGCCAGCAGCTTCGGGACAGGGTCCTACGAGCAGTACTTC.

This chain connects TRBV7-2 to TRBJ1-2; D gene uncertain. Germline V gene sequence: CDR1 SGHTA, CDR2 FQGNSA. CDR3 length: 14 residues. The V end lost 4 bases, the J end lost 4 bases, and 13 bases lay between the germline ends. CDR3 protein: CASSSDPGSYGYTF. The CDR3 coding sequence is TGTGCCAGCAGCTCAGATCCGGGGAGCTATGGCTACACCTTC.

This clone was seen a few times. The rearrangement links TRBV3-1 (or the pseudogene TRBV3-2) to TRBJ1-2; the match to TRBD1 covers 10 bases. The CDR3 length is 16 residues. Per the germline V gene, CDR1 is LGHDT and CDR2 is YNNKEL (reference sequence). The J segment lost 5 bases and the V segment lost 1 base, leaving 7 bases of the junction unmatched. Written as DNA, the CDR3 is TGTGCCAGCAGCCAAGTGAGGAGGACAGGGGGATATGGCTACACCTTC. As protein: CASSQVRRTGGYGYTF.

The V and J genes are TRBV18 and TRBJ2-7; D is undetermined. This CDR3 has 14 residues. Trimming shortened V by 3 bases and J by 4 bases, and 13 bases separated the two germline ends. Germline assignment: CDR1 KGHSH and CDR2 LQKENI. CDR3 in DNA: TGTGCCAGCTCACCCCTTCGTGGTGAGTACGAGCAGTACTTC. Residues: CASSPLRGEYEQYF.

This chain uses TRBV30 with TRBJ1-1; TRBD1 matches 7 bases. V shed 4 bases and J 2 bases; nucleotides not matched to a gene: 10. CDR1 GTSNPN and CDR2 SVGIG come from the germline V gene (reference sequence). The CDR3 has 15 amino acids. The CDR3 here is CAWKEGAAGNTEAFF. The CDR3 bases are TGTGCCTGGAAGGAGGGGGCGGCCGGTAACACTGAAGCTTTCTTT.

CDR3 sequence reads: CASDLGQGNSPLHF. CDR3 DNA sequence: TGTGCTAGTGACCTGGGACAGGGGAATTCACCCCTCCACTTT. The rearrangement links TRBV12-5 to TRBJ1-6; 10 bases map to TRBD1. The CDR3 has 14 amino acids. Germline trimming cut 7 bases from V and 7 bases from J; bases unmatched to any gene: 4. The germline CDR1 and CDR2 sequences are LGHNT and FRNRAP.

The V gene is TRBV9, the J gene TRBJ1-4; 7 nucleotides agree with TRBD1. The CDR3 runs to 16 residues. J gave up 3 bases and V 0 bases, and 5 bases lay outside the gene matches. CDR1 SGDLS and CDR2 YYNGEE come from the germline V gene. The CDR3 region is CASSVGSTGANEKLFF. The CDR3 DNA sequence: TGTGCCAGCAGCGTAGGTTCTACAGGGGCTAATGAAAAACTGTTTTTT.

V gene TRBV21-1 combines with J gene TRBJ2-7; TRBD1 is taken as the D call from the table, unchecked against the DNA. TRBV21-1 is annotated as a pseudogene. This CDR3 spans 16 amino acids. The DNA of the CDR3 is TGTGCCAGCAGCAAGAAGACAGGGCTGCGCTCCTACGAGCAGTACTTC. Protein product: CASSKKTGLRSYEQYF.

This clone was seen a single time. V usage is TRBV29-1 and J usage is TRBJ2-7; maybe TRBD1 (6 bases). CDR1 and CDR2 (germline): SQVTM, ANQGSEA. The CDR3 contains 12 residues. With 1 base removed from V and 3 bases from J, the gap between germline ends came to 7 bases. The CDR3 DNA reads as TGCAGCGTTGAAGGAGGGGGCTACGAGCAGTACTTC. Translated, it gives CSVEGGGYEQYF.

The rearrangement uses TRBV4-1 and TRBJ1-2; TRBD1 aligns across 8 bases. The CDR3 loop spans 17 amino acids. Germline assignment: CDR1 MGHRA and CDR2 YSYEKL. V was pared by 0 bases and J by 8 bases, with 14 bases of the junction left unmatched. This CDR3 is CASSQDGGQAIVEGYTF. In nucleotides, the CDR3 is TGCGCCAGCAGCCAAGACGGGGGACAGGCGATCGTTGAGGGCTACACCTTC.

This chain connects TRBV9 to TRBJ1-2; TRBD1 matches 8 bases. The germline V gene encodes CDR1 SGDLS and CDR2 YYNGEE. Germline trimming cut 8 bases from V and 3 bases from J; bases unmatched to any gene: 6. CDR3 length: 13 residues. The CDR3 DNA is TGTGCCAGTTCACAGGGGGTGGACTATGGCTACACCTTC. Its translation: CASSQGVDYGYTF.

This chain links TRBV6-5 with TRBJ1-2; 8 nucleotides line up with TRBD1. The CDR3 is 13 residues long. Trimming at V came to 5 bases and at J to 4 bases, leaving 3 bases not matched to a gene. In germline, CDR1 is MNHEY, CDR2 SVGAGI. Here the CDR3 reads CASSPGTGYGYTF. CDR3 DNA sequence: TGTGCCAGCAGTCCCGGGACAGGCTATGGCTACACCTTC.

The chain is built from TRBV5-5 and TRBJ2-7, with D tentatively TRBD1 (5 bases). V was shortened by 3 bases and J by 0 bases, with 13 bases between the two germline ends. The CDR3 runs to 15 residues. Germline V gives CDR1 SGHKS, CDR2 YYEKEE (reference sequence). The CDR3 bases are TGTGCCAGCAGCTGGGTGGACACGAGCTCCTACGAGCAGTACTTC. Its translation: CASSWVDTSSYEQYF.

There are a few counts of this clone. The chain combines TRBV2 with TRBJ1-5, with D perhaps TRBD1 (6 bases). Germline V gene data show CDR1 as SNHLY and CDR2 as FYNNEI. The CDR3 has 13 residues. The ends were cut back, 7 bases at V and 4 bases at J, with 11 bases in the middle. DNA of the CDR3: TGTGCCAGCACTGGGGGGCAAAATCAGCCCCAGCATTTT. This codes for CASTGGQNQPQHF.

The CDR3, as DNA: TGTGCCAGCAGTGAAGTAAATAGACAGGCGACCACCTTC. Encoded protein: CASSEVNRQATTF. The gene calls are TRBV2 and TRBJ1-2; a weak D match, TRBD1 (6 bases). Trimming cost V 1 base and J 13 bases, with 16 bases left between them. CDR1 is SNHLY and CDR2 is FYNNEI in the germline V gene. The CDR3 covers 13 residues.

The chain links TRBV7-8 to TRBJ2-7; D is undetermined. Germline V gene sequence: CDR1 SGHVS, CDR2 FQNEAQ. Trimming removed 5 bases at V and 2 bases at J, with 13 bases between. This CDR3 contains 14 residues. Here the CDR3 reads CASSPFSNTYEQYF. CDR3 sequence (DNA): TGTGCCAGCAGCCCTTTCTCGAATACCTACGAGCAGTACTTC.